Presented here are 5 T cell receptor beta chains from one specimen sequenced in a study of blood T cells in healthy people across ages. Primed by a sample-barcoded 5' primer and a J-beta primer mix, a second PCR proceeded for 7 to 11 cycles. A single record per CDR3 protein comes from TCRdb applying MiXCR to the 5' RACE reads. The table records over 1,500,000 distinct CDR3 sequences, about 50% of them present only once. Sequenced input: blood. Receptors were obtained from a woman aged 40-49 years in good health.

The chain has TRBV6-2 or TRBV6-3 and TRBJ2-1; no clear D gene. This CDR3 is 11 amino acids long. Germline-derived CDR1 and CDR2 are MNHEY and SVGEGT. V lost 6 bases to trimming and J lost 5 bases, with 5 bases between them. For the CDR3, the DNA is TGTGCCAGCAGAATCAACAATGAGCAGTTCTTC. It translates to CASRINNEQFF.

The J gene is TRBJ2-5, the V gene TRBV7-3, with D tentatively TRBD1 or TRBD2 (5 bases each). Between the trimmed V and J ends, which lost 3 bases and 2 bases, there was a span of 13 bases. This CDR3 contains 15 residues. Germline V gives CDR1 SGHTA, CDR2 FQGTGA. CDR3 coding DNA: TGTGCCAGCAGCTTTAACACGGGACCACAAGAGACCCAGTACTTC. Its translation: CASSFNTGPQETQYF. The full variable domain, with the rest looked up from reference TRBV7-3 and TRBJ2-5, is GAGVSQTPSNKVTEKGKYVELRCDPISGHTALYWYRQSLGQGPEFLIYFQGTGAADDSGLPNDRFFAVRPEGSVSTLKIQRTERGDSAVYLCASSFNTGPQETQYFGPGTRLLVL.

V gene TRBV4-3 combines with J gene TRBJ2-1, with D perhaps matching TRBD2 (5 bases). The V gene's germline CDR1 is LGHNA and CDR2 YSLEER. V gave up 0 bases and J gave up 8 bases, with 11 bases separating them. This CDR3 has 14 amino acids. In nucleotides, the CDR3 is TGCGCCAGCAGCCAAGACCCGGGGATGGATGAGCAGTTCTTC. As protein: CASSQDPGMDEQFF.

This clonotype was recorded a few times. This chain links TRBV4-3 with TRBJ2-1, with 9 bases identical to TRBD1. CDR3 size: 15 residues. V lost 1 base and J lost 11; bases outside the gene matches: 9. Germline CDR1 reads LGHNA; CDR2 reads YSLEER. The CDR3 loop reads CASSQGDRERVKQFF. CDR3 sequence (DNA): TGCGCCAGCAGCCAAGGGGACAGGGAACGTGTTAAGCAGTTCTTC.

The J gene is TRBJ2-5, the V gene TRBV7-3; maybe TRBD1 (5 bases). Deletions cut 5 bases from V and 5 bases from J, with 15 bases between. The CDR3 sequence is 14 residues long. CDR1 is SGHTA, CDR2 FQGTGA, per germline. CDR3 in DNA: TGTGCCAGCAGCCCCGGACATGTTGGGGAGACCCAGTACTTC. Protein sequence: CASSPGHVGETQYF.